A selection of T cell receptor beta chains follows, all from one sample in a study of OX40 agonist ivuxolimab in advanced cancers. The assay was immunoSEQ multiplex PCR, and TCRdb's table has in-frame clones only and misses some. This sample yields some 98,000 clones, of which roughly 91% are seen a single time; 0.25% to 0.35% belongs to the top ten. The sample here was CD4+ or CD8+ T cells sorted from blood, taken in a trial of the OX40 agonist ivuxolimab. These receptors were obtained from an adult with an advanced solid tumor such as melanoma, head and neck, liver or kidney cancer. CDR3s include the opening cysteine and the closing phenylalanine or tryptophan. Fields, in order: clone size, D gene, V gene, J gene, CDR3 protein, CDR3 DNA. The D gene is left open where the match is weak. Clone sizes are given selectively: once, few, many, or a class where the clone is expanded.

size: NA; D: TRBD2; V: TRBV4-2; J: TRBJ2-2; CDR3: CASSLVGGRETGELFF; DNA: TGTGCCAGCAGCCTCGTCGGCGGGAGGGAGACCGGGGAGCTGTTTTTT
size: once; D: NA; V: TRBV5-4; J: TRBJ2-7; CDR3: CASSLAGGISYEQYF; DNA: TGTGCCAGCAGCTTGGCCGGTGGGATCTCCTACGAGCAGTACTTC
size: NA; D: NA; V: TRBV7-6; J: TRBJ2-7; CDR3: CASSLAGQPSSYEQYF; DNA: TGTGCCAGCAGCTTAGCAGGACAGCCTAGCTCCTACGAGCAGTACTTC
size: NA; D: NA; V: TRBV6-6; J: TRBJ1-2; CDR3: CASRINTVGGYTF; DNA: TGTGCCAGCAGAATCAACACGGTTGGCGGCTACACCTTC
size: NA; D: NA; V: TRBV7-9; J: TRBJ1-2; CDR3: CASSLVGDYGYTF; DNA: TGTGCCAGCAGCTTAGTTGGGGACTATGGCTACACCTTC
size: NA; D: NA; V: TRBV19; J: TRBJ2-2; CDR3: CASSVGSVSTGELFF; DNA: TGTGCCAGTAGTGTGGGTTCAGTATCCACCGGGGAGCTGTTTTTT
size: once; D: NA; V: TRBV9; J: TRBJ2-3; CDR3: CASSADSLSTDTQYF; DNA: TGTGCCAGCAGCGCGGACTCCCTTAGCACAGATACGCAGTATTTT
size: NA; D: TRBD2; V: TRBV2; J: TRBJ2-1; CDR3: CASSERPAGYYNEQFF; DNA: TGTGCCAGCAGTGAAAGGCCAGCGGGATACTACAATGAGCAGTTCTTC
size: NA; D: NA; V: TRBV6-6; J: TRBJ2-5; CDR3: CASKPPGPETQYF; DNA: TGTGCCAGCAAACCTCCGGGACCAGAGACCCAGTACTTC
size: NA; D: NA; V: TRBV7-9; J: TRBJ2-7; CDR3: CASSFVADSYEQYF; DNA: TGTGCCAGCAGCTTTGTGGCAGACTCCTACGAGCAGTACTTC
size: NA; D: TRBD2; V: TRBV27; J: TRBJ2-2; CDR3: CASSFRSGRTRTGELFF; DNA: TGTGCCAGCAGTTTTAGGAGCGGGAGGACGCGCACCGGGGAGCTGTTTTTT
size: once; D: TRBD2; V: TRBV4-2; J: TRBJ2-5; CDR3: CASSHEFLAGGPNQETQYF; DNA: TGTGCCAGCAGCCATGAGTTTCTAGCGGGAGGACCTAACCAAGAGACCCAGTACTTC
size: NA; D: TRBD1; V: TRBV28; J: TRBJ1-4; CDR3: CASSPGTGLKEKLFF; DNA: TGTGCCAGCAGTCCGGGGACAGGGCTCAAAGAAAAACTGTTTTTT
size: NA; D: NA; V: TRBV19; J: TRBJ2-2; CDR3: CASRGGHQNTGELFF; DNA: TGTGCCAGTAGGGGGGGACACCAAAACACCGGGGAGCTGTTTTTT
size: NA; D: NA; V: TRBV5-4; J: TRBJ2-2; CDR3: CASSSRGNTGELFF; DNA: TGTGCCAGCAGCTCTCGTGGGAACACCGGGGAGCTGTTTTTT
size: few; D: NA; V: TRBV6-6; J: TRBJ1-2; CDR3: CASSYLAPSGGYTF; DNA: TGTGCCAGCAGTTACTTAGCCCCGAGTGGTGGCTACACCTTC
size: NA; D: TRBD1; V: TRBV6-1; J: TRBJ2-3; CDR3: CASSVDRSTDTQYF; DNA: TGTGCCAGCAGTGTGGACAGGAGCACAGATACGCAGTATTTT
size: NA; D: NA; V: TRBV7-2; J: TRBJ2-1; CDR3: CASSQDGGPIHEQFF; DNA: TGTGCCAGCAGCCAAGACGGGGGGCCAATCCATGAGCAGTTCTTC
size: once; D: NA; V: TRBV7-8; J: TRBJ2-1; CDR3: CASSPDVGDEQFF; DNA: TGTGCCAGCAGCCCGGATGTGGGGGATGAGCAGTTCTTC
size: NA; D: NA; V: TRBV28; J: TRBJ2-3; CDR3: CATAGGRPSTDTQYF; DNA: TGTGCCACCGCTGGGGGGCGCCCTAGCACAGATACGCAGTATTTT
size: NA; D: TRBD2; V: TRBV15; J: TRBJ2-7; CDR3: CATSAVTRGGEQYF; DNA: TGTGCCACCAGCGCGGTCACGCGGGGGGGGGAGCAGTACTTC
size: NA; D: NA; V: TRBV7-2; J: TRBJ1-1; CDR3: CASSLAHQGLAFF; DNA: TGTGCCAGCAGCTTGGCCCATCAGGGACTGGCTTTCTTT
size: NA; D: NA; V: TRBV19; J: TRBJ2-5; CDR3: CASSTNKETQYF; DNA: TGTGCCAGTAGTACCAATAAAGAGACCCAGTACTTC
size: NA; D: NA; V: TRBV11-3; J: TRBJ2-7; CDR3: CASSLDNSHEQYF; DNA: TGTGCCAGCAGCTTAGATAACAGCCACGAGCAGTACTTC
size: NA; D: NA; V: TRBV5-1; J: TRBJ2-1; CDR3: CASSLVPGLSEQFF; DNA: TGCGCCAGCAGCTTGGTCCCAGGGCTCAGTGAGCAGTTCTTC
size: NA; D: TRBD1; V: TRBV7-2; J: TRBJ1-2; CDR3: CASSTRDRDYNYGYTF; DNA: TGTGCCAGCAGCACCCGGGACAGGGATTATAACTATGGCTACACCTTC
size: NA; D: NA; V: TRBV4-2; J: TRBJ2-2; CDR3: CASSQASLGAGELFF; DNA: TGTGCCAGCAGCCAAGCTAGCCTCGGGGCCGGGGAGCTGTTTTTT
size: NA; D: NA; V: TRBV19; J: TRBJ1-1; CDR3: CASSIFGRPNTEAFF; DNA: TGTGCCAGTAGTATATTTGGCAGGCCGAACACTGAAGCTTTCTTT
size: NA; D: NA; V: TRBV11-1; J: TRBJ1-1; CDR3: CASSPNRNTEAFF; DNA: TGTGCCAGCAGCCCTAACAGGAACACTGAAGCTTTCTTT
size: NA; D: NA; V: TRBV6-5; J: TRBJ1-3; CDR3: CASSYSMQGAGNTIYF; DNA: TGTGCCAGCAGTTACTCGATGCAAGGGGCTGGAAACACCATATATTTT
size: NA; D: NA; V: TRBV7-2; J: TRBJ2-7; CDR3: CASSVLDSFSTYEQYF; DNA: TGTGCCAGCAGCGTCCTCGACAGCTTTTCAACTTACGAGCAGTACTTC
size: NA; D: NA; V: TRBV2; J: TRBJ2-1; CDR3: CASRTSGTIVGEQFF; DNA: TGTGCCAGCAGAACTTCCGGGACCATAGTGGGTGAGCAGTTCTTC
size: NA; D: NA; V: TRBV28; J: TRBJ2-3; CDR3: CASSFGFWRLGRTQYF; DNA: TGTGCCAGCAGTTTCGGGTTCTGGCGCCTTGGTAGGACGCAGTATTTT
size: NA; D: TRBD1; V: TRBV6-5; J: TRBJ2-1; CDR3: CASSPDRGRNYEQFF; DNA: TGTGCCAGCAGCCCGGACAGGGGGCGCAACTATGAGCAGTTCTTC
size: NA; D: NA; V: TRBV28; J: TRBJ2-3; CDR3: CASSVLGDTQYF; DNA: TGTGCCAGCAGTGTGCTCGGAGATACGCAGTATTTT
size: NA; D: NA; V: TRBV5-1; J: TRBJ2-5; CDR3: CASSLYRGQETQYF; DNA: TGCGCCAGCAGCTTGTATAGGGGCCAAGAGACCCAGTACTTC
size: NA; D: NA; V: TRBV4-1; J: TRBJ1-4; CDR3: CASSQEGGFLTNEKLFF; DNA: TGCGCCAGCAGCCAAGAGGGCGGGTTTCTAACTAATGAAAAACTGTTTTTT
size: NA; D: NA; V: TRBV30; J: TRBJ2-7; CDR3: CAWSGRGKAYEQYF; DNA: TGTGCCTGGAGTGGTCGGGGGAAGGCTTACGAGCAGTACTTC
size: NA; D: NA; V: TRBV30; J: TRBJ1-3; CDR3: CAWCTGPGNTIYF; DNA: TGTGCCTGGTGTACAGGGCCTGGAAACACCATATATTTT
size: NA; D: TRBD1; V: TRBV5-6; J: TRBJ2-7; CDR3: CASSKGQTYEQYF; DNA: TGTGCCAGCAGCAAGGGACAGACCTACGAGCAGTACTTC
size: NA; D: NA; V: TRBV6-5; J: TRBJ2-7; CDR3: CASRPRDTSYEQYF; DNA: TGTGCCAGCAGACCCCGGGACACCTCCTACGAGCAGTACTTC
size: NA; D: TRBD2; V: TRBV7-2; J: TRBJ2-5; CDR3: CASSLAGGPRETQYF; DNA: TGTGCCAGCAGCTTAGCGGGAGGGCCGAGGGAGACCCAGTACTTC
size: NA; D: NA; V: TRBV5-1; J: TRBJ2-2; CDR3: CASSLDTNTGELFF; DNA: TGCGCCAGCAGCTTGGATACGAACACCGGGGAGCTGTTTTTT
size: NA; D: NA; V: TRBV19; J: TRBJ2-1; CDR3: CASSIVGVYNEQFF; DNA: TGTGCCAGTAGTATCGTAGGGGTCTACAATGAGCAGTTCTTC
size: NA; D: NA; V: TRBV5-1; J: TRBJ1-3; CDR3: CASSLEGRGSGNTIYF; DNA: TGCGCCAGCAGCTTGGAAGGCAGGGGATCAGGAAACACCATATATTTT
size: NA; D: NA; V: TRBV5-8; J: TRBJ2-1; CDR3: CASGRWNEQFF; DNA: TGTGCCAGCGGGAGGTGGAATGAGCAGTTCTTC
size: NA; D: NA; V: TRBV30; J: TRBJ1-2; CDR3: CAWSVGRRYGYTF; DNA: TGTGCCTGGAGTGTCGGCAGAAGATATGGCTACACCTTC
size: NA; D: NA; V: TRBV5-5; J: TRBJ2-7; CDR3: CASNPRGGGSYEQYF; DNA: TGTGCCAGCAACCCGAGAGGAGGGGGCAGCTACGAGCAGTACTTC
size: few; D: TRBD2; V: TRBV7-6; J: TRBJ2-3; CDR3: CASSLLAGGLVSTDTQYF; DNA: TGTGCCAGCAGCCTACTAGCGGGGGGCTTGGTCAGCACAGATACGCAGTATTTT